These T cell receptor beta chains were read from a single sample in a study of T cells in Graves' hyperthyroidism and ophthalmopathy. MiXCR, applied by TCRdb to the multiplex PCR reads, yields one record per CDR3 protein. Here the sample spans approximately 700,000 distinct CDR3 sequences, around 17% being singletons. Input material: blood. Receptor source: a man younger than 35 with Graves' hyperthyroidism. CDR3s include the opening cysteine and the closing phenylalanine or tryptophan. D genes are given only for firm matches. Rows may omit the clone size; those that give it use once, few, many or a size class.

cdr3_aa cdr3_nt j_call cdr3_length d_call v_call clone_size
CASSSPKWGPEEQYF TGTGCCAGCAGCTCGCCGAAGTGGGGGCCGGAAGAGCAGTACTTC TRBJ2-7 15 NA TRBV11-2 few
CSADSRGRTGSYEQYF TGCAGCGCTGACAGCCGGGGTCGCACAGGGTCCTACGAGCAGTACTTC TRBJ2-7 16 NA TRBV29-1 NA
CASRGQRKNIQYF TGTGCCAGTAGGGGACAGCGAAAAAACATTCAGTACTTC TRBJ2-4 13 TRBD1 TRBV19 NA
CASSLGFLRETQYF TGTGCCAGCAGCTTAGGGTTCCTGCGAGAGACCCAGTACTTC TRBJ2-5 14 NA TRBV7-2 few
CASSPRPGLAGGYNEQFF TGTGCCAGCAGTCCTCGGCCGGGACTAGCGGGAGGGTACAATGAGCAGTTCTTC TRBJ2-1 18 TRBD2 TRBV6-1 many
CASSFGTGAETGELFF TGTGCCAGCAGTTTCGGGACAGGGGCGGAGACCGGGGAGCTGTTTTTT TRBJ2-2 16 TRBD1 TRBV6-1 many
CASSPLSGYGYNEQFF TGTGCCAGCAGCCCTTTGTCGGGGTACGGCTACAATGAGCAGTTCTTC TRBJ2-1 16 NA TRBV27 many
CASSFLDSLYSNQPQHF TGTGCCAGCAGTTTTCTGGACAGTCTTTATAGCAATCAGCCCCAGCATTTT TRBJ1-5 17 NA TRBV28 few
CASSQSTGLTNTEAFF TGCGCCAGCAGCCAATCCACCGGACTGACGAACACTGAAGCTTTCTTT TRBJ1-1 16 NA TRBV4-1 NA
CASRSAGGSYEQYF TGTGCCAGCAGATCGGCGGGGGGCTCCTACGAGCAGTACTTC TRBJ2-7 14 TRBD2 TRBV6-1 many
CASTIQGTSGYTF TGTGCCAGCACGATCCAGGGGACAAGTGGCTACACCTTC TRBJ1-2 13 NA TRBV12-3/TRBV12-4 few
CASSFPGPSEQYF TGTGCCAGCAGCTTCCCCGGCCCCTCCGAGCAGTACTTC TRBJ2-7 13 NA TRBV7-9 many
CASGLVGLALNEQFF TGTGCTAGTGGTTTGGTTGGACTCGCCTTGAATGAGCAGTTCTTC TRBJ2-1 15 NA TRBV12-5 few
CASSQQGTTQYF TGTGCCAGCAGCCAACAGGGAACTACGCAGTATTTT TRBJ2-3 12 NA TRBV11-3 many
CASSVAGAKDEQFF TGTGCCAGCAGCGTAGCAGGGGCTAAAGATGAGCAGTTCTTC TRBJ2-1 14 NA TRBV9 NA
CSALSREGRVETQYF TGCAGTGCTTTATCGCGGGAGGGCCGTGTGGAGACCCAGTACTTC TRBJ2-5 15 TRBD2 TRBV20-1 many
CATTLDRGGYNEQFF TGTGCCACCACCCTGGACAGGGGGGGTTACAATGAGCAGTTCTTC TRBJ2-1 15 TRBD1 TRBV6-2/TRBV6-3 few
CAISAILTNEKLFF TGTGCCATCAGTGCTATTTTGACAAATGAAAAACTGTTTTTT TRBJ1-4 14 NA TRBV10-3 NA
CASGSGERVIYEQYF TGCGCCAGCGGATCGGGTGAGAGGGTTATCTACGAGCAGTACTTC TRBJ2-7 15 NA TRBV4-1 few
CASSYWRREGRGGTQYF TGTGCCAGCAGTTACTGGCGACGGGAGGGCCGGGGGGGGACCCAGTACTTC TRBJ2-5 17 TRBD2 TRBV6-6 few